Reported below is one T cell receptor (beta chain). What it recognizes is unknown. The table came from immunoSEQ multiplex PCR; TCRdb's copy has only in-frame clones and leaves some out. The data show 100,000 or so clones, 70% to 90% seen once. V lost 0 bases and J 8 bases, leaving 16 bases between the germline ends. Germline values: CDR1 LNHNV, CDR2 YYDKDF (reference sequence). CDR3 length: 15 amino acids. This entry comes from a study of cytomegalovirus exposure and HLA in healthy donors. Study-wide findings and caveats: Cytomegalovirus status was reportedly diagnosed by the classifier with high sensitivity and specificity. Across donors, most TCRs were seen rarely, yet some public ones were widespread. A few chains tied to CMV proved CMV antigen-specific in vitro.

The sequence derives from a woman between 25 and 40 years old in good health and CMV-seronegative. The rearrangement uses TRBV15 and TRBJ1-2; D may be TRBD1 (6 bases). Sequencing was carried out using PBMCs. CDR3 loop: CATSRDLVGQRGYTF. The CDR3 DNA follows: TGTGCCACCAGCAGAGATTTAGTAGGACAGAGAGGCTACACCTTC.